This T cell receptor beta chain was sequenced for a study of control samples from healthy donors and cancer patients. The ends lost 0 bases at V and 5 bases at J; junction bases unmatched: 12. This CDR3 has 19 amino acids. Germline V lookup: CDR1 SGHRS, CDR2 YFSETQ. Sequencing used immunoSEQ multiplex PCR; TCRdb keeps in-frame clones, though not all of them. The data contain roughly 55,000 clones, 88% of them singletons. This clonotype was obtained from a middle-aged man in good health. Specimen: blood. This chain uses TRBV5-1 with TRBJ2-2, with 11 bases that match TRBD2. The CDR3 nucleotides are TGCGCCAGCAGCTTGGCCGTGACTAGCGGGACCTCAGGGACCGGGGAGCTGTTTTTT. Residues: CASSLAVTSGTSGTGELFF.